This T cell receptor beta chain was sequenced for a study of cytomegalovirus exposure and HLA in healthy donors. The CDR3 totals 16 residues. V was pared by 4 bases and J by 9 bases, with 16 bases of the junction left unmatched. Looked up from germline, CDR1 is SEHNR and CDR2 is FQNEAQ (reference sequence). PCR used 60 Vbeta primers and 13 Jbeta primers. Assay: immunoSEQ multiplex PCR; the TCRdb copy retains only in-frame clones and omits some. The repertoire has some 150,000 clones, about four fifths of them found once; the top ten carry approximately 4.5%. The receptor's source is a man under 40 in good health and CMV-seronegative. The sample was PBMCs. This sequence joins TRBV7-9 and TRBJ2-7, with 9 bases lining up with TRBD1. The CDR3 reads CASSSGWGTGLSGQYF. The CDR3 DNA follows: TGTGCCAGCAGCTCCGGTTGGGGGACAGGGCTATCGGGGCAGTACTTC.